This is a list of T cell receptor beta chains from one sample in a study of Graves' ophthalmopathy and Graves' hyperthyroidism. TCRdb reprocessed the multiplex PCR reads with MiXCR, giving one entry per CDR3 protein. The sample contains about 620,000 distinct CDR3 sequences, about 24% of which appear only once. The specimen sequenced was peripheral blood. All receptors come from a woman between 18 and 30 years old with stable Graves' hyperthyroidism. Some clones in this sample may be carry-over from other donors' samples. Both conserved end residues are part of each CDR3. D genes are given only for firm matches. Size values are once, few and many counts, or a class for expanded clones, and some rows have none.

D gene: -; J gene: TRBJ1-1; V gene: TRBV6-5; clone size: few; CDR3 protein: CASSSHYTTANTEAFF; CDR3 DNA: TGTGCCAGCAGTTCCCACTATACCACAGCGAACACTGAAGCTTTCTTT
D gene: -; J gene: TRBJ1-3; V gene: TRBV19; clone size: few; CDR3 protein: CASSINSAGGGNTIYF; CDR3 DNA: TGTGCCAGTAGTATTAACAGCGCCGGAGGCGGAAACACCATATATTTT
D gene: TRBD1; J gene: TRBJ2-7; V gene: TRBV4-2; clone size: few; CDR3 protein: CATGQGTSSYYEQYF; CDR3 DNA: TGTGCAACCGGACAGGGCACCTCGAGTTACTACGAGCAGTACTTC
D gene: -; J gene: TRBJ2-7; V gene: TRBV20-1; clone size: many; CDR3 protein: CSARDNSDINYEQYF; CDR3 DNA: TGCAGTGCTAGAGATAATTCGGACATCAACTACGAGCAGTACTTC
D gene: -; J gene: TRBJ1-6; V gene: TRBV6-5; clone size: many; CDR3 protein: CASSYTRAGSPLHF; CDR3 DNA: TGTGCCAGCAGTTACACGAGAGCGGGATCACCCCTCCACTTT
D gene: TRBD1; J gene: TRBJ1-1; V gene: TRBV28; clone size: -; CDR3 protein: CASTPPTGDRAEAFF; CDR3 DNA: TGTGCCAGCACCCCCCCGACAGGGGATAGGGCTGAAGCTTTCTTT
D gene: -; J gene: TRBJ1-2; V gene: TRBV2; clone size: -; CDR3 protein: CASSERGPGMGGYTF; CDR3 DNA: TGTGCCAGCAGTGAAAGGGGACCGGGAATGGGCGGCTACACCTTC
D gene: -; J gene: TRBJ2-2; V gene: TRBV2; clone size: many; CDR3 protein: CASSVLANTGELFF; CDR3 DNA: TGTGCCAGCAGTGTGTTGGCAAACACCGGGGAGCTGTTTTTT
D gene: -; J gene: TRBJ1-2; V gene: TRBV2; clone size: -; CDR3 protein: CASRLQYRDNYGYTF; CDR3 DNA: TGTGCCAGCAGGCTACAATACAGGGATAACTATGGCTACACCTTC
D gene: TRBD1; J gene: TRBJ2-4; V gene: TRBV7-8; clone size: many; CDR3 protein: CASSSSKGAGNIQYF; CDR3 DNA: TGTGCCAGCAGCTCCTCAAAGGGGGCGGGAAACATTCAGTACTTC
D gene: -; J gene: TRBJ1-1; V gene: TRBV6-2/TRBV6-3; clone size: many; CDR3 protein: CASSFRPNTEAFF; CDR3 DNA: TGTGCCAGCAGTTTCAGACCGAACACTGAAGCTTTCTTT
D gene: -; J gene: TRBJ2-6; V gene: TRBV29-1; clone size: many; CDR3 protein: CSAAGRSLGSGANVLTF; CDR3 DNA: TGCAGCGCCGCGGGACGGAGTCTAGGCTCTGGGGCCAACGTCCTGACTTTC
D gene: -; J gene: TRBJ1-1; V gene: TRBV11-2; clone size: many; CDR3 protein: CASSLEGAVGTEAFF; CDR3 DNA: TGTGCCAGCAGCTTAGAAGGGGCAGTCGGGACTGAAGCTTTCTTT
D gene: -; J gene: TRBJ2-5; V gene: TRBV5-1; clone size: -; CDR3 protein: CASSNLGVETQYF; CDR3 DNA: TGCGCCAGCAGTAATTTAGGGGTAGAGACCCAGTACTTC
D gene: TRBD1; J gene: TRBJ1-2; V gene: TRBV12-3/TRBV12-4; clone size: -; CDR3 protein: CASSSGVGQGGGYTF; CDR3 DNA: TGTGCCAGCAGTTCAGGGGTAGGACAGGGTGGCGGCTACACCTTC
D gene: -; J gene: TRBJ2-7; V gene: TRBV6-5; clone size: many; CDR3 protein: CASSYSTGRDEQYF; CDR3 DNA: TGTGCCAGCAGTTACTCGACAGGTCGGGACGAGCAGTACTTC
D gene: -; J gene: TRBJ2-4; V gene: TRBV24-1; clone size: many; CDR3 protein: CATSDPRDQNIQYF; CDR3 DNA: TGTGCCACCAGTGATCCCCGGGATCAAAACATTCAGTACTTC
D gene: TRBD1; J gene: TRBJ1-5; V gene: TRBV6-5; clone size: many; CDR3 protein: CASSMDRGLQPQHF; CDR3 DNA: TGTGCCAGCAGTATGGACAGGGGTCTACAGCCCCAGCATTTT
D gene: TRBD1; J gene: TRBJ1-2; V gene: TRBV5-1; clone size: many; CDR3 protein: CASSSGTGGEFGYTF; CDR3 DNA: TGCGCCAGCAGCTCTGGGACAGGGGGCGAATTTGGCTACACCTTC
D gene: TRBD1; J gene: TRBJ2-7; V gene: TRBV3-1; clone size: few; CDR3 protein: CASSQVDRGFYEQYF; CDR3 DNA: TGTGCCAGCAGCCAGGTCGACAGGGGTTTTTACGAGCAGTACTTC
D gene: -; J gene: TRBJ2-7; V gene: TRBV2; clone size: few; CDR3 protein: CASSVDPKSYEQYF; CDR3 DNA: TGTGCCAGCAGTGTCGACCCGAAATCCTACGAGCAGTACTTC
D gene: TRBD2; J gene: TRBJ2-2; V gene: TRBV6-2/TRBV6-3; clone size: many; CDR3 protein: CASSYEGWTSGSAGELFF; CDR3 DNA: TGTGCCAGCAGTTACGAGGGGTGGACTAGCGGGAGTGCCGGGGAGCTGTTTTTT
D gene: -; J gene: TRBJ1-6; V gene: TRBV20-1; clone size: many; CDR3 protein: CSAPGESSYNSPLHF; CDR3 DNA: TGCAGTGCACCAGGGGAAAGCTCCTATAATTCACCCCTCCACTTT
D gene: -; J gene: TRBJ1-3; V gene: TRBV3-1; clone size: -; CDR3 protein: CASSRASNVGNTIYF; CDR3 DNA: TGTGCCAGCAGCCGGGCGAGTAACGTTGGAAACACCATATATTTT
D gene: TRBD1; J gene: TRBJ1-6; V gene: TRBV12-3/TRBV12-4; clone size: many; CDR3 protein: CASSLDSRGLFSPLHF; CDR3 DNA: TGTGCCAGCAGTTTGGACTCGAGGGGGCTCTTTTCACCCCTCCACTTT
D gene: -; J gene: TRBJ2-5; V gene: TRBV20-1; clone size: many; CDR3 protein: CSARDRIRGKETQYF; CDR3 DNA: TGCAGTGCTAGAGATCGTATCAGGGGAAAAGAGACCCAGTACTTC
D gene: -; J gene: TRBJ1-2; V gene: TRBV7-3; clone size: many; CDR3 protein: CASSLGRDDGYTF; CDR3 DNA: TGTGCCAGCAGCTTAGGCAGGGATGATGGCTACACCTTC
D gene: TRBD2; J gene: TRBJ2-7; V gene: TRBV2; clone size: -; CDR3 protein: CASRTSGGVYEQYF; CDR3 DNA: TGTGCCAGCAGGACTAGCGGGGGGGTCTACGAGCAGTACTTC
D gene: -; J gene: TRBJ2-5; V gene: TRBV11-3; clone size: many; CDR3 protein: CASSLTDSLQETQYF; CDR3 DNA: TGTGCCAGCAGCCTCACCGACAGCTTACAAGAGACCCAGTACTTC
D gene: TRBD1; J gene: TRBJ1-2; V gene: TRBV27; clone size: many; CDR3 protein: CASTTGTVGRGGYTF; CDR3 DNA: TGTGCCAGCACCACTGGGACAGTCGGGAGAGGTGGCTACACCTTC
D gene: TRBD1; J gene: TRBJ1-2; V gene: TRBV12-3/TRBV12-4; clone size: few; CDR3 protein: CASSLWDRSYTF; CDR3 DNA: TGTGCCAGCAGCCTATGGGACAGGAGCTACACCTTC
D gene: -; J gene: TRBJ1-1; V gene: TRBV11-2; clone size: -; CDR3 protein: CASSLYPRGGNTEAFF; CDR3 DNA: TGTGCCAGCAGCTTATACCCCCGAGGCGGAAACACTGAAGCTTTCTTT
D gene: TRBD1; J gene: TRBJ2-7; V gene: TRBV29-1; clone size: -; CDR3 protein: CSATDRASSYEQYF; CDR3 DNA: TGCAGCGCTACCGACAGGGCGAGCTCCTACGAGCAGTACTTC
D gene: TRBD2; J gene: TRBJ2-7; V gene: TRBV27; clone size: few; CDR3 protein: CASSRTSGRDEQYF; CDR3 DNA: TGTGCCAGCAGTCGGACTAGCGGGAGGGACGAGCAGTACTTC
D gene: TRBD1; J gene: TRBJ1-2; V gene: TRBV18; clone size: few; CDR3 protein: CASSPLADRESYTF; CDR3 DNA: TGTGCCAGCTCACCTCTGGCGGACAGGGAGAGCTACACCTTC
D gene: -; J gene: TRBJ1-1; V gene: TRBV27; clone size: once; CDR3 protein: CASSDSGGPWGAFF; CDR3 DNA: TGTGCCAGCAGTGACTCCGGGGGCCCGTGGGGAGCTTTCTTT
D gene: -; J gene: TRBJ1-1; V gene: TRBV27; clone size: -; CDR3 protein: CASSYQAGTEAFF; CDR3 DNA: TGTGCCAGCAGTTACCAGGCCGGTACTGAAGCTTTCTTT
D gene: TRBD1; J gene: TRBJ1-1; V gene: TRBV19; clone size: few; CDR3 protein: CATSSTGVNTEAFF; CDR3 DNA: TGTGCCACCTCCTCGACAGGGGTGAACACTGAAGCTTTCTTT
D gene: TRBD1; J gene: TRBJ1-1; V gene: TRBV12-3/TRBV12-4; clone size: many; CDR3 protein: CASNQGVGAFF; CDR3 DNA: TGTGCCAGCAATCAGGGGGTAGGGGCTTTCTTT
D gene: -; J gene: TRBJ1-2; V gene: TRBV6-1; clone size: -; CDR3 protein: CASSVQDGYTF; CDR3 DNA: TGTGCCAGCAGTGTTCAGGATGGCTACACCTTC
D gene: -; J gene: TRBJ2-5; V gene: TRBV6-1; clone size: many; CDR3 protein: CASSEAPGLGPETQYF; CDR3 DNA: TGTGCCAGCAGTGAAGCACCGGGATTGGGGCCAGAGACCCAGTACTTC
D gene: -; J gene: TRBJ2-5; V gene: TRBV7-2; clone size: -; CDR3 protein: CASSLGPQGQETQYF; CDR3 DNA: TGTGCCAGCAGCTTAGGCCCCCAGGGACAAGAGACCCAGTACTTC
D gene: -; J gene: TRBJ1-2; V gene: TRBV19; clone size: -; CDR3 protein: CASSIGVNYGYSF; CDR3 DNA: TGTGCCAGTAGTATAGGAGTTAACTATGGCTACTCCTTC
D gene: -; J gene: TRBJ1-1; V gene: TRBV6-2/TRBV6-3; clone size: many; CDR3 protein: CASSYPKGGLNTEAFF; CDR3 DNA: TGTGCCAGCAGTTACCCGAAGGGGGGCCTGAACACTGAAGCTTTCTTT
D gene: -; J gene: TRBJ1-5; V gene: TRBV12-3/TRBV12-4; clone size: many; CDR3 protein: CASSFFLGGDQPQHF; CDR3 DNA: TGTGCCAGCAGTTTTTTTCTCGGCGGAGATCAGCCCCAGCATTTT
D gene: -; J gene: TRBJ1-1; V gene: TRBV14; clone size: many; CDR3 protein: CASSHAGEAFF; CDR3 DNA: TGTGCCAGCAGCCACGCGGGTGAAGCTTTCTTT
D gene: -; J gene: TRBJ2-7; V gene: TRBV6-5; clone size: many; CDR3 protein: CASRRKYYEQYF; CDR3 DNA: TGTGCCAGCCGTCGGAAGTACTACGAGCAGTACTTC
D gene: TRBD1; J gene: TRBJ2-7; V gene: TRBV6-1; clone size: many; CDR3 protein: CASSGTGATYEQYF; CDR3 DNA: TGTGCCAGCAGTGGGACAGGGGCCACCTACGAGCAGTACTTC
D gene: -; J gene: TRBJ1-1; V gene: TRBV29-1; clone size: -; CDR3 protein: CSVAGSADFNTEAFF; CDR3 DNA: TGCAGCGTTGCGGGGTCGGCAGACTTCAACACTGAAGCTTTCTTT
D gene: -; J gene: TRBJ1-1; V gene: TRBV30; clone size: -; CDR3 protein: CAWKTAYTEAFF; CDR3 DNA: TGTGCCTGGAAAACAGCCTACACTGAAGCTTTCTTT
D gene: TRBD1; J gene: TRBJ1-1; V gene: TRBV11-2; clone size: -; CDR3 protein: CASSFYRDRGTEAFF; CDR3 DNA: TGTGCCAGCAGCTTTTACCGGGACAGAGGTACTGAAGCTTTCTTT
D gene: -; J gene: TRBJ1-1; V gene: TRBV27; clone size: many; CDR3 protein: CASSFWPRDTEAFF; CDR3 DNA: TGTGCCAGCAGTTTTTGGCCTAGGGACACTGAAGCTTTCTTT
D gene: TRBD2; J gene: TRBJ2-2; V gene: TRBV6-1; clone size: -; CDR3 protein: CASKKAGAMNTGELFF; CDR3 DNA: TGTGCCAGCAAGAAAGCGGGGGCCATGAACACCGGGGAGCTGTTTTTT